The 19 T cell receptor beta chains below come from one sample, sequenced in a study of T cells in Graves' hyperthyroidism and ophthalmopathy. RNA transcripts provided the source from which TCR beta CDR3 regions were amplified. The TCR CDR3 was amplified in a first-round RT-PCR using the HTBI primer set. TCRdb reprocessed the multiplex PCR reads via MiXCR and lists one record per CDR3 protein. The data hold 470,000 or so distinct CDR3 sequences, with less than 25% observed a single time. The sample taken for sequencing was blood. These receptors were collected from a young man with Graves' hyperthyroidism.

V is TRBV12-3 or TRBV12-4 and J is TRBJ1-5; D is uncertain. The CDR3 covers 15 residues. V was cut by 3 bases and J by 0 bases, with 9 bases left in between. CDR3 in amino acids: CASSFDTPSNQPQHF. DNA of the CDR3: TGTGCCAGCAGTTTCGACACACCTAGCAATCAGCCCCAGCATTTT.

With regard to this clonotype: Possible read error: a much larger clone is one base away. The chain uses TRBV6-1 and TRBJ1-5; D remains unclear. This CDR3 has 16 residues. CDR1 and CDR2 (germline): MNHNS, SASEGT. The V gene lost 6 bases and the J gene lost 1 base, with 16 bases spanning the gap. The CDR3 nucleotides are TGTGCCAGCAGGGATGTTAAAGGCAGGAGCAATCAGCCCCAGCATTTT. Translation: CASRDVKGRSNQPQHF.

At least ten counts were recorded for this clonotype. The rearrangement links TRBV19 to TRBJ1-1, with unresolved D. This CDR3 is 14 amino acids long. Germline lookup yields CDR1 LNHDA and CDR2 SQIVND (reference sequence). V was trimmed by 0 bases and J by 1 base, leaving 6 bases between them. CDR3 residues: CASSIDPANTEAFF. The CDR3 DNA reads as TGTGCCAGTAGTATAGATCCCGCGAACACTGAAGCTTTCTTT.

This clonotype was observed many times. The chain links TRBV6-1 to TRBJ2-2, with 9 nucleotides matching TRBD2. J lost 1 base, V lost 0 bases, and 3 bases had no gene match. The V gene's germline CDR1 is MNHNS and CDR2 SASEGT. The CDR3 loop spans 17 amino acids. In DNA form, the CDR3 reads TGTGCCAGCAGTGAAGCTAGCGGGGGAGTGAACACCGGGGAGCTGTTTTTT. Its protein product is CASSEASGGVNTGELFF.

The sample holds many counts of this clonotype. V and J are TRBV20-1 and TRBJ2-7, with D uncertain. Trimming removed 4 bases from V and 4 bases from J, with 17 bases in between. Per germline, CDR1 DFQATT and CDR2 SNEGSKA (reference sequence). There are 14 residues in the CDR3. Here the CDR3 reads CSATETGFGYEQYF. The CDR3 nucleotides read TGCAGTGCTACGGAAACTGGGTTTGGGTACGAGCAGTACTTC.

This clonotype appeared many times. CDR3 sequence (DNA): TGCAGTGCGGGGAAAACAGGGACGTCTGAAGCTTTCTTT. Amino acid sequence: CSAGKTGTSEAFF. V and J are TRBV20-1 and TRBJ1-1; D might be TRBD1 (6 bases). V was pared by 6 bases and J by 6 bases, with 17 bases between. The V gene's germline CDR1 is DFQATT and CDR2 SNEGSKA (reference sequence). This CDR3 comprises 13 residues.

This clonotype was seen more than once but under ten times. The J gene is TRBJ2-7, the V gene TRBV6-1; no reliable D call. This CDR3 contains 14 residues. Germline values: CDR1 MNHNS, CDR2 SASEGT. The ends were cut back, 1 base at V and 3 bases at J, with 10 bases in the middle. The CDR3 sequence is CASSEGDTHYEQYF. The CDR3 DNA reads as TGTGCCAGCAGTGAAGGTGATACTCACTACGAGCAGTACTTC.

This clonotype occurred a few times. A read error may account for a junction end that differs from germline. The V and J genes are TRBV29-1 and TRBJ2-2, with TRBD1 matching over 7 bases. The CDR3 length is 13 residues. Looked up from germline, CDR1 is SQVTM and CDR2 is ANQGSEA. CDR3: CSGRDSNTGELFF. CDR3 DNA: TGCAGCGGCCGGGACAGTAACACCGGGGAGTTGTTTTTT.

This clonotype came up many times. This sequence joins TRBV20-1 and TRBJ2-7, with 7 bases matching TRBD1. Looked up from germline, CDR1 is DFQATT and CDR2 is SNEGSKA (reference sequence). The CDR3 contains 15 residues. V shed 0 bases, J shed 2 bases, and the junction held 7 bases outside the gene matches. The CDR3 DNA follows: TGCAGTGCTAGAGAGAGTTCAGGGGGAACCTACGAGCAGTACTTC. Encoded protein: CSARESSGGTYEQYF.

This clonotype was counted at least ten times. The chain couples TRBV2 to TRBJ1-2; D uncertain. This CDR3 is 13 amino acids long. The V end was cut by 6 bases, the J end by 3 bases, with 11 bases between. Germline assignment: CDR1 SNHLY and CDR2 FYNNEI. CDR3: CASSSDSHYGYTF. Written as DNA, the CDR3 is TGTGCCAGCAGCTCCGATAGTCACTATGGCTACACCTTC. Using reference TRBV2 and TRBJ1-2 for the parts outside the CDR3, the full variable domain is EPEVTQTPSHQVTQMGQEVILRCVPISNHLYFYWYRQILGQKVEFLVSFYNNEISEKSEIFDDQFSVERPDGSNFTLKIRSTKLEDSAMYFCASSSDSHYGYTFGSGTRLTVV.

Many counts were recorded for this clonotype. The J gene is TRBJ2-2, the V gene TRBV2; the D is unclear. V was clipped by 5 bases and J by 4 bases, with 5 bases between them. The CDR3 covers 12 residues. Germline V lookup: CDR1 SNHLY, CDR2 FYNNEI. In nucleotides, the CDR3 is TGTGCCAGCAGTAGGTTCACCGGGGAGCTGTTTTTT. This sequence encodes CASSRFTGELFF.

CDR3 sequence: CASSFGPVRSNQPQHF. The DNA for the CDR3 is TGTGCCAGCAGTTTCGGGCCAGTGAGGAGCAATCAGCCCCAGCATTTT. The rearrangement joins TRBV12-3 or TRBV12-4 to TRBJ1-5, with unresolved D. The CDR3 sequence is 16 residues long. V was trimmed by 3 bases and J by 1 base, leaving 13 bases between them.

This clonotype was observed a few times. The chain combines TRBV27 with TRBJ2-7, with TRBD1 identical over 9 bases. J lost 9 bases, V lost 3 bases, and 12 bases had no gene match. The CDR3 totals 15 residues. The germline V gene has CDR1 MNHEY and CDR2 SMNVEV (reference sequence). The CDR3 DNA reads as TGTGCCAGCAGTTTTGGAGGGACAGGGCCTTTAGGGCAGTACTTC. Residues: CASSFGGTGPLGQYF.

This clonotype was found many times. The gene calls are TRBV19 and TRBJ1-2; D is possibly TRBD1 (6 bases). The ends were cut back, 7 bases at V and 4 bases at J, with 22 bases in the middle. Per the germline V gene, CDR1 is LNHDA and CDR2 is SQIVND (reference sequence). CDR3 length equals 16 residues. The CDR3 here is CASKLLAGGTPYGYTF. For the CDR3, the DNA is TGTGCCAGTAAACTCCTGGCGGGCGGGACACCCTATGGCTACACCTTC.

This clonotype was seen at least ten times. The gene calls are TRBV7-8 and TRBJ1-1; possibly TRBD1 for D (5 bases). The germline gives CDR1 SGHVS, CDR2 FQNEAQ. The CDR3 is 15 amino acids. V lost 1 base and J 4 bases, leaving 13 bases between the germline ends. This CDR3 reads CASSLVRGAGTEAFF. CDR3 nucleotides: TGTGCCAGCAGCTTAGTAAGGGGAGCTGGCACTGAAGCTTTCTTT.

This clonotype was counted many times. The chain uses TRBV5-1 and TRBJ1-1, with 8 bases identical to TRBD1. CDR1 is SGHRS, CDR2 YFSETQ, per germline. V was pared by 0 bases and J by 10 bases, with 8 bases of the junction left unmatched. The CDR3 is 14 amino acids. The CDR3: CASSLEGQEKGAFF. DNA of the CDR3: TGCGCCAGCAGCTTGGAGGGACAGGAAAAGGGAGCTTTCTTT.

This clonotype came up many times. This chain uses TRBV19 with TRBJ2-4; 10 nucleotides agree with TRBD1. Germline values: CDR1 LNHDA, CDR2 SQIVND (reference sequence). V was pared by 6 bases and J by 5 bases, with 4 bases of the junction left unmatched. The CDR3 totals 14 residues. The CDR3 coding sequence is TGTGCCAGTAGGCCCGGGACAGGGGAAAACATTCAGTACTTC. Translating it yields CASRPGTGENIQYF.

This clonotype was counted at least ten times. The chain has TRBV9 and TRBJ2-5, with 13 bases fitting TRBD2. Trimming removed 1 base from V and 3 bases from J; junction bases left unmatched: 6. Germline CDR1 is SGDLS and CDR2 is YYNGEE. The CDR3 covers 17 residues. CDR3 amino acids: CASSVRGLAGPKETQYF. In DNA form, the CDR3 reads TGTGCCAGCAGCGTAAGGGGACTAGCGGGGCCCAAAGAGACCCAGTACTTC. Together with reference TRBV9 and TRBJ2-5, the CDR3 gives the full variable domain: DSGVTQTPKHLITATGQRVTLRCSPRSGDLSVYWYQQSLDQGLQFLIQYYNGEERAKGNILERFSAQQFPDLHSELNLSSLELGDSALYFCASSVRGLAGPKETQYFGPGTRLLVL.

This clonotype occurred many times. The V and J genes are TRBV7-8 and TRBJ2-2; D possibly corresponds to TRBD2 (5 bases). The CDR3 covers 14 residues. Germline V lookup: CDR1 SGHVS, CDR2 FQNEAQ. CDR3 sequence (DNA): TGTGCAGAGGGAACGGCACTGAACACCGGGGAGCTGTTTTTT. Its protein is CAEGTALNTGELFF.